This T cell receptor (beta chain) was recorded in a study of radiotherapy plus CTLA-4 blockade in lung cancer (dated by TCRdb to between 2017 and 2018). A note on the overall study: Objective responses occurred in approximately 17% of enrolled patients, and less than 35% achieved disease control.

The study evaluated CTLA-4 blockade (ipilimumab) given together with focal radiation therapy in patients who had chemo-refractory metastatic non-small-cell lung cancer. General study outcomes and caveats: After treatment with radiotherapy and ipilimumab, TCR clones that originated in tumors expanded in peripheral blood. The strongest predictors of response were reported to be early dynamic shifts in blood T cell clones along with a rise in serum interferon-beta following radiation.

Via the germline V gene, CDR1 is ENHRY and CDR2 SYGVKD. Including the terminal cysteine and phenylalanine, the CDR3 comprises 14 residues. Only CDR3 DNA remains: 42 bases, in frame from the first base. V is pared back by 2 bases and J by 0 bases, with 5 bases lying between the germline termini. The count of this clone is one. Its antigen specificity is not known. No base-level quality is on record; no much larger clone is a single base apart. Libraries were made using the immunoSEQ multiplex PCR assay. What TCRdb holds here is the immuneACCESS table cut down to in-frame rearrangements. Part of the clones is not present; checked against another copy, under half of the missing clones reflect an unresolved V gene, and the others are unexplained. In this sample the table shows about 73,000 clones, over 75% of which occur a single time. The ten largest clonotypes hold over 35% of the sample.

The sequence was obtained from a human donor with non-small cell lung cancer that progressed on radiotherapy plus ipilimumab. This chain joins TRBV10-3 to TRBJ2-4; the D gene remains uncertain. The sequencing used peripheral blood, collected from a patient treated with radiotherapy plus ipilimumab. The DNA sequence is TGTGCCATCAGTGAGGGCCTAGCCAAAAACATTCAGTACTTC. Its protein is CAISEGLAKNIQYF.